One and the same sample provided the 25 T cell receptor beta chains below, sequenced in a study of blood T cell repertoires in COVID-19. Repertoires were generated with immunoSEQ multiplex PCR, while TCRdb's copy carries only in-frame clones and drops some. The sample comprises hundreds of thousands of clones, about nine tenths of which are singletons, and around a tenth rests with the top ten. Sequencing used PBMCs or T cells enriched from blood (not recorded which). The origin of the receptors is a woman between 35 and 50 years old who had recovered from COVID-19.

The chain recombines TRBV5-6 with TRBJ2-7; 8 bases agree with TRBD2. V shed 3 bases, J shed 2 bases, and the junction held 1 base outside the gene matches. Germline V gene lookup returns CDR1 SGHDT and CDR2 YYEEEE. The CDR3 covers 13 residues. The CDR3, as DNA: TGTGCCAGCAGCTCGACTAGCGCCTACGAGCAGTACTTC. Amino acid sequence: CASSSTSAYEQYF.

This clone was observed a handful of times. The chain links TRBV3-1 (or the pseudogene TRBV3-2) to TRBJ1-5; maybe TRBD1 (5 bases). From germline, CDR1 is LGHDT and CDR2 YNNKEL (reference sequence). V lost 0 bases and J 7 bases, leaving 13 bases between the germline ends. The CDR3 has 15 residues. CDR3 sequence (DNA): TGTGCCAGCAGCCAAGACGCCAGGGCCAGGCAGCCCCAGCATTTT. It specifies CASSQDARARQPQHF.

V is TRBV24-1 and J is TRBJ2-1; 11 bases map to TRBD2. The ends lost 9 bases at V and 8 bases at J; junction bases unmatched: 5. Per the germline V gene, CDR1 is KGHDR and CDR2 is SFDVKD. This CDR3 is 13 amino acids long. CDR3 bases: TGTGCCACCGGCACTAGCGGGAGTTATGAGCAGTTCTTC. Protein sequence: CATGTSGSYEQFF.

The chain employs TRBV7-9 and TRBJ2-3; weak D call: TRBD1 (5 bases). V was trimmed by 9 bases and J by 1 base, leaving 11 bases between them. The CDR3 runs to 13 residues. Germline CDR1 SEHNR, CDR2 FQNEAQ (reference sequence). CDR3 DNA: TGTGCCAGGGCAGGGTTTGGCACAGATACGCAGTATTTT. This sequence encodes CARAGFGTDTQYF.

Only one count was recorded for this clone. This rearrangement joins TRBV5-1 to TRBJ2-7; 10 bases agree with TRBD2. The germline V gene encodes CDR1 SGHRS and CDR2 YFSETQ. Losses at the gene ends were 0 bases for V and 3 bases for J; bases not matched to a gene: 0. This CDR3 comprises 14 residues. The CDR3 DNA follows: TGCGCCAGCAGCTTGGGGACTAGCGGCTACGAGCAGTACTTC. This sequence encodes CASSLGTSGYEQYF.

The rearrangement links TRBV5-1 to TRBJ1-6; 10 bases map to TRBD1. CDR1 SGHRS and CDR2 YFSETQ come from the germline V gene. This CDR3 contains 15 residues. V shed 4 bases, J shed 9 bases, and the junction held 7 bases outside the gene matches. The CDR3 reads CASSNERTGGSPLHF. DNA of the CDR3: TGCGCCAGCAGCAACGAACGGACAGGGGGTTCACCCCTCCACTTT.

This CDR3 is CASSFTSRNTEAFF. The CDR3 coding sequence is TGTGCCAGCAGCTTCACAAGTCGGAACACTGAAGCTTTCTTT. The chain links TRBV5-4 to TRBJ1-1; no definite D call. The CDR3 runs 14 residues. Germline V gene data show CDR1 as SGHNT and CDR2 as YYREEE (reference sequence). Trimming pared 2 bases from V and 1 base from J, leaving 9 bases between.

V usage is TRBV5-8 and J usage is TRBJ1-1; maybe TRBD1 (5 bases). The CDR3 has 14 residues. Trimming left V 1 base short and J 4 bases short, with 11 bases between. Germline-derived CDR1 and CDR2 are SGHTS and YDEGEE. DNA of the CDR3: TGTGCCAGCAGCTTGTGGTCCGGGGGCACTGAAGCTTTCTTT. This encodes CASSLWSGGTEAFF.

The chain has TRBV30 and TRBJ2-1; 15 nucleotides line up with TRBD2. V shed 3 bases and J 8 bases; nucleotides not matched to a gene: 14. The CDR3 runs 18 residues. The germline V gene encodes CDR1 GTSNPN and CDR2 SVGIG (reference sequence). The CDR3 nucleotides read TGTGCCTGGAGCCCCGTTCGTAGGACTAGCGGGAGGGAGGATGAGCAGTTCTTC. Its translation: CAWSPVRRTSGREDEQFF. Filled out from reference TRBV30 and TRBJ2-1, the complete variable domain reads SQTIHQWPATLVQPVGSPLSLECTVEGTSNPNLYWYRQAAGRGLQLLFYSVGIGQISSEVPQNLSASRPQDRQFILSSKKLLLSDSGFYLCAWSPVRRTSGREDEQFFGPGTRLTVL.

For this clone: Other DNA sequences from this sample encode an identical CDR3 as well. V and J are TRBV28 and TRBJ1-5; D may be TRBD1 (5 bases). The CDR3 totals 12 residues. The germline V and J ends were trimmed by 11 bases and 10 bases, with 18 bases remaining between them. Germline assignment: CDR1 MDHEN and CDR2 SYDVKM. The CDR3 protein is CASRRGSQPQHF. CDR3 DNA: TGTGCCTCCAGGAGGGGATCCCAACCCCAGCATTTT.

The V and J genes are TRBV7-2 and TRBJ1-5; TRBD1 might be the D (6 bases). The CDR3 spans 13 residues. The germline gives CDR1 SGHTA, CDR2 FQGNSA. Trimming removed 6 bases at V and 9 bases at J, with 15 bases between. As DNA, the CDR3 is TGTGCCAGCAGTATATCAGGGGTTTGGCCCCAGCATTTT. Protein product: CASSISGVWPQHF.

V and J are TRBV11-3 and TRBJ1-1, with D possibly TRBD1 on 5 matching bases. Germline V CDR1 and CDR2: SGHNT, YENEEA. This CDR3 spans 12 amino acids. Between the trimmed V and J ends, which lost 5 bases and 8 bases, there was a span of 12 bases. The CDR3 nucleotides read TGTGCCAGCAGCCGCCCCGCAGGGGAAGCTTTCTTT. Encoded protein: CASSRPAGEAFF.

This sequence joins TRBV7-6 and TRBJ2-5; a possible D gene is TRBD2 (7 bases). Between the trimmed V and J ends, which lost 6 bases and 8 bases, there was a span of 13 bases. The length of the CDR3 is 12 residues. In germline, CDR1 is SGHVS, CDR2 FNYEAQ. The CDR3 region has the DNA TGTGCCAGCAGACCGAGGGGGGGTACCCAGTACTTC. Protein product: CASRPRGGTQYF.

The V gene is TRBV19, the J gene TRBJ1-4, with TRBD1 identical over 9 bases. The CDR3 totals 17 residues. V dropped 3 bases and J dropped 5; count of bases not matched to a gene: 10. The germline V gene has CDR1 LNHDA and CDR2 SQIVND (reference sequence). Here the CDR3 reads CASSMVGTGKGNEKLFF. The CDR3 DNA reads as TGTGCCAGTAGTATGGTCGGGACAGGGAAGGGGAATGAAAAACTGTTTTTT.

This chain joins TRBV24-1 and TRBJ1-1, with D unresolved. V lost 9 bases and J lost 6, with 10 bases in between. Per germline, CDR1 KGHDR and CDR2 SFDVKD. This CDR3 comprises 11 residues. In DNA form, the CDR3 reads TGTGCCACCCGGTGGCGGTCTGAAGCTTTCTTT. It translates to CATRWRSEAFF.

V usage is TRBV6-1 and J usage is TRBJ1-6; D unresolved. Between the trimmed V and J ends, which lost 1 base and 9 bases, there was a span of 7 bases. The CDR3 has 13 amino acids. Germline CDR1 reads MNHNS; CDR2 reads SASEGT. DNA of the CDR3: TGTGCCAGCAGTGAAGTAACATCTTCACCCCTCCACTTT. Protein sequence: CASSEVTSSPLHF.

This chain links TRBV5-4 with TRBJ2-2; possibly TRBD1 for D (5 bases). V shed 5 bases and J shed 0 bases, with 11 bases lying between them. From germline, CDR1 is SGHNT and CDR2 YYREEE (reference sequence). The CDR3 is 15 residues long. The CDR3 is CASRWGRPNTGELFF. DNA for the CDR3: TGTGCCAGCAGATGGGGCAGGCCGAACACCGGGGAGCTGTTTTTT. Supplemented by reference TRBV5-4 and TRBJ2-2, the full variable domain reads ETGVTQSPTHLIKTRGQQVTLRCSSQSGHNTVSWYQQALGQGPQFIFQYYREEENGRGNFPPRFSGLQFPNYSSELNVNALELDDSALYLCASRWGRPNTGELFFGEGSRLTVL.

This sequence joins TRBV30 and TRBJ1-1; D remains unclear. There are 12 residues in the CDR3. Germline V gene lookup returns CDR1 GTSNPN and CDR2 SVGIG (reference sequence). The V gene lost 0 bases and the J gene lost 6 bases, with 8 bases spanning the gap. The CDR3 protein is CAWSVQMAEAFF. CDR3 DNA sequence: TGTGCCTGGAGTGTACAGATGGCTGAAGCTTTCTTT.

The chain uses TRBV7-2 and TRBJ2-1; TRBD2 agrees at 14 bases. J lost 13 bases, V lost 0 bases, and 2 bases had no gene match. Germline CDR1 SGHTA, CDR2 FQGNSA. The CDR3 sequence is 14 residues long. The CDR3 bases are TGTGCCAGCAGCTTAGCGACTAGCGGGGGGGCCCAGTTCTTC. It codes for CASSLATSGGAQFF.

This sequence joins TRBV28 and TRBJ1-5; D remains ambiguous. Trimming removed 3 bases from V and 5 bases from J, with 14 bases in between. Germline V gene lookup returns CDR1 MDHEN and CDR2 SYDVKM. The CDR3 sequence is 15 residues long. CDR3 in DNA: TGTGCCAGCAGTTTTTCGGCACTCCTAGATCAGCCCCAGCATTTT. Protein sequence: CASSFSALLDQPQHF.

The table lists this clone with a few counts. V gene TRBV7-9 combines with J gene TRBJ2-7; 11 nucleotides line up with TRBD2. The CDR3 spans 16 residues. Germline V lookup: CDR1 SEHNR, CDR2 FQNEAQ (reference sequence). V was clipped by 0 bases and J by 1 base; unmatched bases: 2. CDR3 sequence: CASSLALAGGSYEQYF. In nucleotides, the CDR3 is TGTGCCAGCAGCTTAGCCCTAGCGGGGGGTTCCTACGAGCAGTACTTC.

V and J are TRBV19 and TRBJ2-1; 7 bases are shared with TRBD2. The V gene end was trimmed by 1 base and the J gene end by 3 bases; junction bases not matched to a gene: 3. This CDR3 has 15 residues. The germline V gene has CDR1 LNHDA and CDR2 SQIVND (reference sequence). The chain's CDR3 is CASSIGASGYNEQFF. Here the CDR3 DNA reads TGTGCCAGTAGTATAGGAGCTAGCGGCTACAATGAGCAGTTCTTC. The full variable domain, with the rest looked up from reference TRBV19 and TRBJ2-1, is DGGITQSPKYLFRKEGQNVTLSCEQNLNHDAMYWYRQDPGQGLRLIYYSQIVNDFQKGDIAEGYSVSREKKESFPLTVTSAQKNPTAFYLCASSIGASGYNEQFFGPGTRLTVL.

The V gene is TRBV9, the J gene TRBJ2-7; perhaps TRBD1 as D (6 bases). The CDR3 covers 13 residues. Looked up from germline, CDR1 is SGDLS and CDR2 is YYNGEE. The V and J ends lost 2 bases and 4 bases respectively, with 10 bases between them. The CDR3: CASSVETGYEQYF. In nucleotides, the CDR3 is TGTGCCAGCAGCGTGGAGACAGGTTACGAGCAGTACTTC. Filled out from reference TRBV9 and TRBJ2-7, the complete variable domain reads DSGVTQTPKHLITATGQRVTLRCSPRSGDLSVYWYQQSLDQGLQFLIQYYNGEERAKGNILERFSAQQFPDLHSELNLSSLELGDSALYFCASSVETGYEQYFGPGTRLTVT.

The chain is built from TRBV7-9 and TRBJ2-6; D is perhaps TRBD1 (6 bases). The V end was cut by 1 base, the J end by 1 base, with 8 bases between. The CDR3 sequence is 16 residues long. Germline V lookup: CDR1 SEHNR, CDR2 FQNEAQ (reference sequence). The CDR3 loop reads CASSLEGGSGANVLTF. As DNA, the CDR3 is TGTGCCAGCAGCTTAGAAGGGGGATCTGGGGCCAACGTCCTGACTTTC. Combining the CDR3 with reference TRBV7-9 and TRBJ2-6 gives the whole variable domain DTGVSQNPRHKITKRGQNVTFRCDPISEHNRLYWYRQTLGQGPEFLTYFQNEAQLEKSRLLSDRFSAERPKGSFSTLEIQRTEQGDSAMYLCASSLEGGSGANVLTFGAGSRLTVL.

The chain combines TRBV28 with TRBJ1-5; 9 bases line up with TRBD1. With V trimmed by 4 bases and J by 5 bases, 6 bases remained unmatched. The CDR3 sequence is 15 residues long. Germline V gives CDR1 MDHEN, CDR2 SYDVKM. In DNA, the CDR3 is TGTGCCAGCAGTTCGACCCGACAGGGGGATCAGCCCCAGCATTTT. This codes for CASSSTRQGDQPQHF.